These 12 T cell receptor beta chains originate from one sample sequenced in a study of CD8 T cells in ankylosing spondylitis. Overall study findings and caveats: A TCR beta motif of eight highly homologous variants appeared characteristic of ankylosing spondylitis blood.

TCRdb re-called the 5' RACE reads with MiXCR, one entry per CDR3 protein. The table includes around 480,000 distinct CDR3 sequences, about 15% detected once. No cognate antigen is known for these TCRs. Material: blood, either unsorted or a sorted T cell fraction (not recorded which). The origin of the receptors is a male donor with ankylosing spondylitis.

The genes are TRBV5-1 and TRBJ2-1, with D tentatively TRBD1 (7 bases). With 2 bases removed from V and 3 bases from J, the gap between germline ends came to 15 bases. Looked up from germline, CDR1 is SGHRS and CDR2 is YFSETQ. The CDR3 runs to 16 residues. Written as DNA, the CDR3 is TGCGCCAGCAGCTTATTCACAGGGGAGGTCTACAATGAGCAGTTCTTC. Residues: CASSLFTGEVYNEQFF.

The rearrangement joins TRBV11-2 to TRBJ2-5, with TRBD2 matching over 12 bases. CDR1 SGHAT and CDR2 FQNNGV come from the germline V gene. The CDR3 spans 17 residues. J lost 5 bases, V lost 4 bases, and 11 bases had no gene match. CDR3 loop: CASSSPWTSGAGETQYF. DNA of the CDR3: TGTGCCAGCAGCTCGCCGTGGACTAGCGGGGCGGGGGAGACCCAGTACTTC.

This clonotype was detected only a few times. The chain links TRBV3-1 to TRBJ1-4; maybe TRBD1 (6 bases). The CDR3 spans 14 residues. Trimming removed 4 bases from V and 4 bases from J, with 10 bases in between. Germline loops: CDR1 LGHDT, CDR2 YNNKEL (reference sequence). The CDR3 DNA follows: TGTGCCAGCAGCCCCCGGGACAATAATGAAAAACTGTTTTTT. Residues: CASSPRDNNEKLFF.

This clonotype was recorded many times. The chain employs TRBV7-2 and TRBJ2-7; D is perhaps TRBD1 (6 bases). Germline CDR1 SGHTA, CDR2 FQGNSA. Between the trimmed V and J ends, which lost 3 bases and 0 bases, there was a span of 12 bases. CDR3 length: 15 amino acids. CDR3 residues: CASSLGQGSSYEQYF. Written as DNA, the CDR3 is TGTGCCAGCAGCTTGGGCCAGGGGAGCTCCTACGAGCAGTACTTC.

This sequence joins TRBV6-2 or TRBV6-3 and TRBJ1-6; the match to TRBD1 covers 9 bases. The CDR3 runs 17 residues. Germline V gene sequence: CDR1 MNHEY, CDR2 SVGEGT. The V gene end was trimmed by 0 bases and the J gene end by 10 bases; junction bases not matched to a gene: 10. The chain's CDR3 is CASSYSQTGQGNSPLHF. The CDR3 coding sequence is TGTGCCAGCAGTTACTCCCAGACTGGACAGGGGAACTCACCCCTCCACTTT.

There are many counts of this clonotype. The chain uses TRBV20-1 and TRBJ1-2, with 7 bases fitting TRBD1. Per germline, CDR1 DFQATT and CDR2 SNEGSKA (reference sequence). The CDR3 covers 13 residues. The trim removed 3 bases at V and 2 bases at J, leaving 3 bases unmatched. The CDR3 protein is CSARDRTNYGYTF. The CDR3 coding sequence is TGCAGTGCTAGGGACAGGACGAACTATGGCTACACCTTC.

In this sample, this clonotype turned up a few times. In DNA, the CDR3 is TGTGCCAGCAGGCCCTGGGGCGGTGGAAGCTCCTACAATGAGCAGTTCTTC. Translating it yields CASRPWGGGSSYNEQFF. The rearrangement uses TRBV2 and TRBJ2-1; a possible D gene is TRBD1 (5 bases). Germline CDR1 SNHLY, CDR2 FYNNEI. This CDR3 is built from 17 residues. Trimming took off 6 bases at V and 0 bases at J, with 18 bases between the two ends.

The chain recombines TRBV10-3 with TRBJ1-6; 8 nucleotides match TRBD1. Germline loops: CDR1 ENHRY, CDR2 SYGVKD. With V trimmed by 6 bases and J by 1 base, 2 bases remained unmatched. The CDR3 has 15 amino acids. The CDR3 reads CAISTGGSYNSPLHF. CDR3 nucleotide sequence: TGTGCCATCAGCACAGGGGGATCCTATAATTCACCCCTCCACTTT.

This rearrangement joins TRBV7-9 to TRBJ2-3, with a weak D call TRBD1 (6 bases). Trimming shortened V by 5 bases and J by 2 bases, and 14 bases separated the two germline ends. CDR1 is SEHNR and CDR2 is FQNEAQ in the germline V gene (reference sequence). The CDR3 runs 15 residues. Here the CDR3 reads CASSGRDTYTDTQYF. CDR3 nucleotides: TGTGCCAGCAGCGGACGGGACACCTACACAGATACGCAGTATTTT.

CDR3 loop: CAISVGPADTQYF. The CDR3 region has the DNA TGTGCCATCAGTGTGGGGCCCGCAGATACGCAGTATTTT. The J gene is TRBJ2-3, the V gene TRBV10-3; a weak D match, TRBD1 (5 bases). The CDR3 sequence is 13 residues long. Per germline, CDR1 ENHRY and CDR2 SYGVKD. The V end lost 4 bases, the J end lost 4 bases, and 9 bases lay between the germline ends.

This clonotype was seen a handful of times. The rearrangement uses TRBV11-2 and TRBJ2-2, with 7 bases fitting TRBD2. Germline assignment: CDR1 SGHAT and CDR2 FQNNGV. Unmatched junction bases numbered 5, after V lost 1 base and J lost 0 bases. The CDR3 runs 17 residues. Here the CDR3 reads CASSLGTSGANTGELFF. In DNA, the CDR3 is TGTGCCAGCAGCTTAGGAACAAGCGGGGCGAACACCGGGGAGCTGTTTTTT.

The J gene is TRBJ2-3, the V gene TRBV12-3 or TRBV12-4, with 13 bases lining up with TRBD2. J gave up 3 bases and V 7 bases, and 4 bases lay outside the gene matches. The CDR3 length is 15 residues. CDR3 nucleotide sequence: TGTGCCAGCACCCGGACTAGCGGGAGAACAGATACGCAGTATTTT. Translation gives CASTRTSGRTDTQYF.